A few counts support the clone carrying this T cell receptor (beta chain). Its antigen is currently unknown. The data stem from a study of cytomegalovirus exposure and HLA in healthy donors. The donors gave bone marrow, and they were healthy. The donors, nominally healthy at sampling, likely had unrecorded immune exposures. Germline CDR1 SGHDT, CDR2 YYEEEE. V lost 2 bases, J lost 1 base, and 6 bases lay in between. This CDR3 region has 13 residues. Findings of the study overall: According to an earlier analysis, most TCR beta V segments yielded productive rearrangements about 87% or about 30% of the time.

The PCR ran on 60 Vbeta and 13 Jbeta primers. Repertoires were generated with immunoSEQ multiplex PCR, while TCRdb's copy carries only in-frame clones and drops some. The sample records 100,000 to 150,000 clones, roughly 70% being singletons. J is TRBJ1-1 and V is TRBV5-6; no reliable D call. The TCR comes from a man aged 40-49 years in good health and CMV-seropositive. The material sequenced was PBMCs. This CDR3 reads CASSFGGNTEAFF. The CDR3 DNA reads TGTGCCAGCAGCTTTGGCGGGAACACTGAAGCTTTCTTT.